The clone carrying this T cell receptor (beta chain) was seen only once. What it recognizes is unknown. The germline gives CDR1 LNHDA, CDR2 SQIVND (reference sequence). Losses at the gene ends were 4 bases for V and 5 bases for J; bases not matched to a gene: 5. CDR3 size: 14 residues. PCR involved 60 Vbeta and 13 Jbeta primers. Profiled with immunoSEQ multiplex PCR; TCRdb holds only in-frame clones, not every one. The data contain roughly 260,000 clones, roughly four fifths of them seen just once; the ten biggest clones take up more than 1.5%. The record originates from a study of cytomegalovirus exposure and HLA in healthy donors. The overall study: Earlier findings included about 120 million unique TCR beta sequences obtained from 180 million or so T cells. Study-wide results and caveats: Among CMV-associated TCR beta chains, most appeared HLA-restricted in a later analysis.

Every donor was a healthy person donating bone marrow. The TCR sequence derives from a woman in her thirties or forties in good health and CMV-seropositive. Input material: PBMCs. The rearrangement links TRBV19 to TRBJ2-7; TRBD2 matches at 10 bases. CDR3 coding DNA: TGTGCCAGTAGTAAATCTAGCGGGAGCCACGAGCAGTACTTC. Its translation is CASSKSSGSHEQYF.